This entry concerns a single T cell receptor (beta chain). Germline CDR1 KGHSH, CDR2 LQKENI. V was shortened by 3 bases and J by 6 bases, with 14 bases between the two germline ends. The CDR3 spans 14 residues. This specimen belongs to a study of shared clonotypes between healthy human individuals. Clones were sequenced by immunoSEQ multiplex PCR, and TCRdb holds only the in-frame ones, with some missing. This sample yields roughly 520,000 clones, of which 90% to 97% are seen a single time; about 0.064% belongs to the top ten. Sequencing input: naive CD4+ T cells sorted from blood. Subset given: CD45RA+ positively selected. This TCR was recovered from a young woman in good health. V gene TRBV18 combines with J gene TRBJ1-1; D gene ambiguous. DNA for the CDR3: TGTGCCAGCTCACCTAATCCAGTCGGCCCTGAAGCTTTCTTT. Translation: CASSPNPVGPEAFF.